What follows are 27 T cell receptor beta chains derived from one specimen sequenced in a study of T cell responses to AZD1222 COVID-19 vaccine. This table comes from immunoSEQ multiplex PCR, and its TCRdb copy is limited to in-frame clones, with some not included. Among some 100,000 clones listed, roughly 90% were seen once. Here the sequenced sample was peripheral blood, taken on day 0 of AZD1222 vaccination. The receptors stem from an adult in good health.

The CDR3 sequence is CASSLSRQTLNTEAFF. CDR3 sequence (DNA): TGTGCCAGCAGCTTGTCCAGGCAGACCTTGAACACTGAAGCTTTCTTT. This chain joins TRBV5-4 and TRBJ1-1, with no clear D. This CDR3 comprises 16 residues. V was cut by 1 base and J by 0 bases, with 13 bases left in between. Germline lookup yields CDR1 SGHNT and CDR2 YYREEE (reference sequence).

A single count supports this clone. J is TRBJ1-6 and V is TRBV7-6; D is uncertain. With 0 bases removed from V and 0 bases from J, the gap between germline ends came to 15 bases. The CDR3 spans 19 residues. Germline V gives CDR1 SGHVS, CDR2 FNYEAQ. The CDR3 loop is CASSLAGGTKSSYNSPLHF. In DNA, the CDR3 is TGTGCCAGCAGCTTAGCGGGAGGTACAAAGAGCTCCTATAATTCACCCCTCCACTTT.

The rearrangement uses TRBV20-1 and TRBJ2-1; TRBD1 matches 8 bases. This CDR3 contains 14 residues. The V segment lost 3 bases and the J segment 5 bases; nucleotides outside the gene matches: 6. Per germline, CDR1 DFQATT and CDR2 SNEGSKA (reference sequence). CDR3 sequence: CSASRGTGHNEQFF. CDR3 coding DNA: TGCAGTGCTAGTAGGGGGACAGGCCACAATGAGCAGTTCTTC.

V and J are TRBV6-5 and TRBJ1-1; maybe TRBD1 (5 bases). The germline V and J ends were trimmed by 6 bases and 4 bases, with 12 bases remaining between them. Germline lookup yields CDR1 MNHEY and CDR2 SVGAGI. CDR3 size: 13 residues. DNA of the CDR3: TGTGCCAGCAGGAACAGGAGGGGCACTGAAGCTTTCTTT. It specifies CASRNRRGTEAFF.

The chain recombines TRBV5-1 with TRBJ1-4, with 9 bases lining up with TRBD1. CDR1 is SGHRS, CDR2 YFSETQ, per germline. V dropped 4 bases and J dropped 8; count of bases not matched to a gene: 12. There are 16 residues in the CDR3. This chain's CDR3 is CASSVGQGGVGEKLFF. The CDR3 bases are TGCGCCAGCAGCGTGGGACAGGGCGGAGTGGGGGAAAAACTGTTTTTT.

In DNA form, the CDR3 reads TGTGCCAGCAGCTTGGACCGTCGGGGGTCACCCCTCCACTTT. It yields the protein CASSLDRRGSPLHF. The chain uses TRBV7-3 and TRBJ1-6; possible D gene TRBD1, 5 bases. Between the trimmed V and J ends, which lost 3 bases and 10 bases, there was a span of 13 bases. Germline V gives CDR1 SGHTA, CDR2 FQGTGA. This CDR3 is built from 14 residues.

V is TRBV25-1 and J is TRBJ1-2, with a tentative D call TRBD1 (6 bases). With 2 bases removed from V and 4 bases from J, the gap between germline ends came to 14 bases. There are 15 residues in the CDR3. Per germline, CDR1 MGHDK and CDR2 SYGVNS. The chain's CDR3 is CASSESGGHGYGYTF. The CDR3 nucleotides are TGTGCCAGCAGTGAAAGCGGGGGGCACGGCTATGGCTACACCTTC.

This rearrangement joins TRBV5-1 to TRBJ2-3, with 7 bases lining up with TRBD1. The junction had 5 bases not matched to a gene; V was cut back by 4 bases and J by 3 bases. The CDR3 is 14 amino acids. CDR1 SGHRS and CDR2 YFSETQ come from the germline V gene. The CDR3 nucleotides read TGCGCCAGCAGCGCCGACAGGGCTACAGATACGCAGTATTTT. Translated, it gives CASSADRATDTQYF.

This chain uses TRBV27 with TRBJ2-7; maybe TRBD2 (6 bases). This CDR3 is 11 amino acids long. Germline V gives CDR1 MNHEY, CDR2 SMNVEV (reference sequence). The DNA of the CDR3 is TGTGATCCGGGGCGGGGCCACGAGCAGTACGTC. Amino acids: CDPGRGHEQYV.

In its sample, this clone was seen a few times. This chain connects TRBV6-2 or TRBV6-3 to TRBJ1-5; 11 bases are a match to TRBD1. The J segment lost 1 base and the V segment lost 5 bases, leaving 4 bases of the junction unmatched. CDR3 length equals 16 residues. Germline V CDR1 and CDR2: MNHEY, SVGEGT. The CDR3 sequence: CASSARDRGSNQPQHF. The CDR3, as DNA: TGTGCCAGCAGTGCCCGGGACAGGGGGAGCAATCAGCCCCAGCATTTT.

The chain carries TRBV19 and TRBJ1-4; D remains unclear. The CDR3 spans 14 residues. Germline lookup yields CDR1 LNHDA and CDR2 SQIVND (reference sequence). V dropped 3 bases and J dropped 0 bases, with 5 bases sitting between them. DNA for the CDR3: TGTGCCAGTAGTATTGTTGCAACTAATGAAAAACTGTTTTTT. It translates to CASSIVATNEKLFF.

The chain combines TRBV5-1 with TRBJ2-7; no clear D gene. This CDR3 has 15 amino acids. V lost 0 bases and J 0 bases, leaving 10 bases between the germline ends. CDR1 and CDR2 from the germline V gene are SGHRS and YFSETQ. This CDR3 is CASSLVAAYSYEQYV. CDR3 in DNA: TGCGCCAGCAGCTTGGTTGCGGCCTACTCCTACGAGCAGTACGTC.

The CDR3 sequence is CASSYLGNQPQHF. The CDR3 DNA reads TGTGCCAGCAGTTACCTCGGGAATCAGCCCCAGCATTTT. The chain is built from TRBV6-5 and TRBJ1-5, with D uncertain. V shed 2 bases and J shed 4 bases, with 6 bases lying between them. The CDR3 loop spans 13 amino acids. CDR1 and CDR2 (germline): MNHEY, SVGAGI.

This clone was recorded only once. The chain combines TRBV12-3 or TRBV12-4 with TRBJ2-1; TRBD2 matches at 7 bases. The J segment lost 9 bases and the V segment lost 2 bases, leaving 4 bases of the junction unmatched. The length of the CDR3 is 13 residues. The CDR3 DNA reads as TGTGCCAGCAGTTTAAGCGGGGTGGGTGAGCAGTTCTTC. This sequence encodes CASSLSGVGEQFF.

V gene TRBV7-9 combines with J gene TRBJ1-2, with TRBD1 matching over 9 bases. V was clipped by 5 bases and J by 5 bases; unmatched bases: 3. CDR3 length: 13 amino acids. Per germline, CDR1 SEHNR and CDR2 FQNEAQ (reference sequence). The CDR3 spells CASSGQGIYGYTF. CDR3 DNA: TGTGCCAGCAGCGGACAGGGGATTTATGGCTACACCTTC.

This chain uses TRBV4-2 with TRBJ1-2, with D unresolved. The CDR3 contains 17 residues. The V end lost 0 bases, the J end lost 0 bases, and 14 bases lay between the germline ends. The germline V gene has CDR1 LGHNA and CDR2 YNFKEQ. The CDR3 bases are TGTGCCAGCAGCCAAGATATCCCGACAAGAGCTAACTATGGCTACACCTTC. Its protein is CASSQDIPTRANYGYTF.

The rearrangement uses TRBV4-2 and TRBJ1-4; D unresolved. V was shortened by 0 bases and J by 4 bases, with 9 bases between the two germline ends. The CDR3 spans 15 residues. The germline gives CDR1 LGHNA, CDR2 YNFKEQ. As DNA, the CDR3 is TGTGCCAGCAGCCAAGATGGCACGGGTAATGAAAAACTGTTTTTT. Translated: CASSQDGTGNEKLFF.

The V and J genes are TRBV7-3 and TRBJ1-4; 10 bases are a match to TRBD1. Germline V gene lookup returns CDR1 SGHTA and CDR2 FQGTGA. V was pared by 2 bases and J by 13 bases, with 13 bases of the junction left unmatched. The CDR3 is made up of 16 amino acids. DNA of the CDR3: TGTGCCAGCAGCTTAGGGGAAGACAGGGGGCCGACGGGACTGTTTTTT. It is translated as CASSLGEDRGPTGLFF.

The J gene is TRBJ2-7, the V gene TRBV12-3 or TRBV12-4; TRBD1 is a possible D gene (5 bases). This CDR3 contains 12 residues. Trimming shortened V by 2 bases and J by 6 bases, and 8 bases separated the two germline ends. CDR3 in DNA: TGTGCCAGCAGTTTAAGACAGCCCGAGCAGTACGTC. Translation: CASSLRQPEQYV.

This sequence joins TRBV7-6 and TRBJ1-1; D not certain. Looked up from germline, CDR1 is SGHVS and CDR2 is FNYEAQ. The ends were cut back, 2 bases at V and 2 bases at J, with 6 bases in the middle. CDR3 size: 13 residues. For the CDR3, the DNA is TGTGCCAGCAGCTTAATGGCTAACACTGAAGCTTTCTTT. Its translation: CASSLMANTEAFF.

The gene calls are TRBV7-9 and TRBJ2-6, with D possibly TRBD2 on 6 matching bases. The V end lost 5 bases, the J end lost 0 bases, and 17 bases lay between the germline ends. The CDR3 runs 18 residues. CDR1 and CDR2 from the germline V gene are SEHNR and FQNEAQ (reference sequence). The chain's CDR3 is CASSPPRGSNSGANVLTF. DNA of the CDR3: TGTGCCAGCAGCCCACCCCGGGGGTCGAACTCTGGGGCCAACGTCCTGACTTTC. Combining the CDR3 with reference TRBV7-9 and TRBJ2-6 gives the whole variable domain DTGVSQNPRHKITKRGQNVTFRCDPISEHNRLYWYRQTLGQGPEFLTYFQNEAQLEKSRLLSDRFSAERPKGSFSTLEIQRTEQGDSAMYLCASSPPRGSNSGANVLTFGAGSRLTVL.

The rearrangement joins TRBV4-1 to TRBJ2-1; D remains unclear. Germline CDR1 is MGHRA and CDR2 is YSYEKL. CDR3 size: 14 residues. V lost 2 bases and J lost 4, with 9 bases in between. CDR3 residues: CASSQRITYNEQFF. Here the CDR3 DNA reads TGCGCCAGCAGCCAAAGGATCACTTACAATGAGCAGTTCTTC.

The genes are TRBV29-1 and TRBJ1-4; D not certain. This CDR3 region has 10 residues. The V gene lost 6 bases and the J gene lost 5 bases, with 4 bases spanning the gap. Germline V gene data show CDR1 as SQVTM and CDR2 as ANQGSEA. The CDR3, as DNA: TGCAGCGTGAAGAATGAAAAACTGTTTTTT. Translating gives CSVKNEKLFF.

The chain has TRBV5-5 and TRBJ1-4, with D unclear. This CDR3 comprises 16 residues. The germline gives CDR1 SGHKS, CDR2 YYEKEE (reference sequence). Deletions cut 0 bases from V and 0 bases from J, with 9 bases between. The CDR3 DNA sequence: TGTGCCAGCAGCTTGGCGTCGGTTACAACTAATGAAAAACTGTTTTTT. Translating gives CASSLASVTTNEKLFF.

Here the CDR3 reads CASGFGVNQPQHF. The CDR3 region has the DNA TGTGCTAGTGGTTTCGGAGTTAATCAGCCCCAGCATTTT. This chain connects TRBV12-5 to TRBJ1-5, with unresolved D. Germline-derived CDR1 and CDR2 are LGHNT and FRNRAP. V lost 3 bases, J lost 4 bases, and 7 bases lay in between. This CDR3 contains 13 residues.

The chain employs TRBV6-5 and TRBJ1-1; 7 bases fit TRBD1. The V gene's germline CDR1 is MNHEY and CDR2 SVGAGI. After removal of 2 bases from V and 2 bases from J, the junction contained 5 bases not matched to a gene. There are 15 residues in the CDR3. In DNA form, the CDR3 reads TGTGCCAGCAGTTACCAGGGGGGTCTCAACACTGAAGCTTTCTTT. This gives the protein CASSYQGGLNTEAFF.

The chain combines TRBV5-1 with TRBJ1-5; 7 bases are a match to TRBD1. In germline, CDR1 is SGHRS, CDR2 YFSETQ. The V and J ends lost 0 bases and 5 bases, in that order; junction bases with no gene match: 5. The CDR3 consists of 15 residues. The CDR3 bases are TGCGCCAGCAGCTTGGGGGTTCAGGGGGATCAGCCCCAGCATTTT. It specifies CASSLGVQGDQPQHF.